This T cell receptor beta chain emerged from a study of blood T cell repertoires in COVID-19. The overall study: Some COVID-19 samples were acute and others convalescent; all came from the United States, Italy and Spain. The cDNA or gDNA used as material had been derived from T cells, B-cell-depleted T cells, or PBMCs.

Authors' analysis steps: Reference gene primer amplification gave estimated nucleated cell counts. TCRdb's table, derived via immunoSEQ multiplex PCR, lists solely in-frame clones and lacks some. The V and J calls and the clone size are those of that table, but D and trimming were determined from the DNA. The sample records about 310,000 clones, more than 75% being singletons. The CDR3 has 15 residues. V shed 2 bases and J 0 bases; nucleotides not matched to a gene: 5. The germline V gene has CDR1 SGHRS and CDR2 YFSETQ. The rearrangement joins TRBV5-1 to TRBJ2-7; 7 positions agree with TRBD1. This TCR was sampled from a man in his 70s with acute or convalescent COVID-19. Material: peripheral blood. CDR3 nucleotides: TGCGCCAGCAGCTTAGGACAGGTTCTCTCCTACGAGCAGTACTTC. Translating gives CASSLGQVLSYEQYF.